Detailed here is one T cell receptor (beta chain). This record belongs to a study of control samples from healthy donors and cancer patients. CDR3 length: 16 residues. The germline V gene encodes CDR1 SNHLY and CDR2 FYNNEI. Trimming left V 8 bases short and J 0 bases short, with 19 bases between. Clones were read by immunoSEQ multiplex PCR, and TCRdb kept only the in-frame ones, dropping some. The table has about 98,000 clones, 70% to 80% seen once. This sequence joins TRBV2 and TRBJ2-5; D possibly corresponds to TRBD2 (7 bases). Source material: blood. This sequence was found in a woman in her twenties or thirties in good health. CDR3 in DNA: TGTGCCAGCGACGCGGGGACACGGGGGGACCAAGAGACCCAGTACTTC. It specifies CASDAGTRGDQETQYF.